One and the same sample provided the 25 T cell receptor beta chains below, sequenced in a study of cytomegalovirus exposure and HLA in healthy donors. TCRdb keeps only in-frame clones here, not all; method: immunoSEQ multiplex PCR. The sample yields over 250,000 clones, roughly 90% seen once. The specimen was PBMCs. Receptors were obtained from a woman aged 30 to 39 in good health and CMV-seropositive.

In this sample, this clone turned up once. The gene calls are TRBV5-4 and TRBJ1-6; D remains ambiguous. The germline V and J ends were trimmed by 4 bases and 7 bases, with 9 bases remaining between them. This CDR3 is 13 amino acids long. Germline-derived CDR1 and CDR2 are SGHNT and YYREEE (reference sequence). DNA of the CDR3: TGTGCCAGCAGCGACCGAGCGAATTCACCCCTCCACTTT. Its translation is CASSDRANSPLHF.

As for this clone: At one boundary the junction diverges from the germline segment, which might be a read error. The CDR3 DNA sequence: TGTGCCAGTAGTTTAGATACGCAGTATTTT. Translation: CASSLDTQYF. The rearrangement uses TRBV28 and TRBJ2-3; D unresolved. The CDR3 runs to 10 residues. The V gene's germline CDR1 is MDHEN and CDR2 SYDVKM. Filled out from reference TRBV28 and TRBJ2-3, the complete variable domain reads DVKVTQSSRYLVKRTGEKVFLECVQDMDHENMFWYRQDPGLGLRLIYFSYDVKMKEKGDIPEGYSVSREKKERFSLILESASTNQTSMYLCASSLDTQYFGPGTRLTVL.

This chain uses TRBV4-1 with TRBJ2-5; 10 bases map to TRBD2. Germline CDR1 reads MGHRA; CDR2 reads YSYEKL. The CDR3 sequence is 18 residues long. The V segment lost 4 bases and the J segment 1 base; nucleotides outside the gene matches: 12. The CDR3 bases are TGCGCCAGCAGCCTCCTGATCAGTAGCGGGGGGCTCCAAGAGACCCAGTACTTC. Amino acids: CASSLLISSGGLQETQYF.

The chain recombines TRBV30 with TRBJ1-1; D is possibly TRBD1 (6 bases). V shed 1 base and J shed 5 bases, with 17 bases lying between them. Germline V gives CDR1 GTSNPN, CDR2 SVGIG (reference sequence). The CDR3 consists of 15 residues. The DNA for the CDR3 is TGTGCCTGGAGTGCCCCGACAGGTCGAACAACTGAAGCTTTCTTT. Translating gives CAWSAPTGRTTEAFF. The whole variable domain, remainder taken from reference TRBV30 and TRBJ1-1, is SQTIHQWPATLVQPVGSPLSLECTVEGTSNPNLYWYRQAAGRGLQLLFYSVGIGQISSEVPQNLSASRPQDRQFILSSKKLLLSDSGFYLCAWSAPTGRTTEAFFGQGTRLTVV.

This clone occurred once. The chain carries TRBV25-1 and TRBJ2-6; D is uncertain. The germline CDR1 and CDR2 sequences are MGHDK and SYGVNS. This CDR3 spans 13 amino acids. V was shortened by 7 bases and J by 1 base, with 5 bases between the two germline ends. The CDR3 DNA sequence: TGTGCCAGCATAAGGTCTGGGGCCAACGTCCTGACTTTC. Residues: CASIRSGANVLTF.

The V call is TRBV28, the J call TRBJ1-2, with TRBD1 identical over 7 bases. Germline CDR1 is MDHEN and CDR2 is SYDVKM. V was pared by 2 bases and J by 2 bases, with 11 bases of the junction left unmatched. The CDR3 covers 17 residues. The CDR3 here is CASSLVLGQEMNYGYTF. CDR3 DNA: TGTGCCAGCAGTTTAGTCCTAGGACAGGAGATGAACTATGGCTACACCTTC.

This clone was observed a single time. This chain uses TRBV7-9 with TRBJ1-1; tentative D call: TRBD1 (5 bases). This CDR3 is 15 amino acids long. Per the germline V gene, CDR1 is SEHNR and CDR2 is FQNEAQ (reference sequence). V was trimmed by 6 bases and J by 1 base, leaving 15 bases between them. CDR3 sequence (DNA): TGTGCCAGCAGTCCACCCGGGACTGCGAACACTGAAGCTTTCTTT. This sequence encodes CASSPPGTANTEAFF.

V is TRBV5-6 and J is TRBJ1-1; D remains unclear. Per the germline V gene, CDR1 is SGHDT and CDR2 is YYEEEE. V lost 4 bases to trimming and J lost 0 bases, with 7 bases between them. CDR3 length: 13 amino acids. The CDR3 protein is CASSRDLNTEAFF. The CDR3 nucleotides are TGTGCCAGCAGCCGTGACTTGAACACTGAAGCTTTCTTT.

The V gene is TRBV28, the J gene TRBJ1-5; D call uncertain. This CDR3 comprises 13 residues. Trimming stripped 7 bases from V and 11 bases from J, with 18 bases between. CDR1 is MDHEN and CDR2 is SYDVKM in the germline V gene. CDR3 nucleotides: TGTGCCAGCAATCGGGGTGCTTGGTCGGCCCAGCATTTT. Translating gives CASNRGAWSAQHF.

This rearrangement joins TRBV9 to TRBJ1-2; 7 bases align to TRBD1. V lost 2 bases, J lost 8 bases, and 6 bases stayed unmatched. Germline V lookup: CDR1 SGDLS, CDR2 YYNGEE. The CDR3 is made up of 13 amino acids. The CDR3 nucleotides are TGTGCCAGCAGCGTCGGAGAAGGGGGCGGCTACACCTTC. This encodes CASSVGEGGGYTF.

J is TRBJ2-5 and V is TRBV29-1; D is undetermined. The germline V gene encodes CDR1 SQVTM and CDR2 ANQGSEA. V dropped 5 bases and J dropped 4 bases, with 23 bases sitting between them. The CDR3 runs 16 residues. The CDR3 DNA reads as TGCAGCGTTCTTAGGCCCTTGGGTGGGGTGGGAGAGACCCAGTACTTC. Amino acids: CSVLRPLGGVGETQYF.

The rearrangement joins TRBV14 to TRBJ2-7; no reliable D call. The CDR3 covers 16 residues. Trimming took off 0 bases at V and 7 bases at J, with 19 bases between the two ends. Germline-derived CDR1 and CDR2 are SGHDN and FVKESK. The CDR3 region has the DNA TGTGCCAGCAGCCAAGATATGTTGGCAGTCACGAAAGAGCAGTACTTC. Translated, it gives CASSQDMLAVTKEQYF.

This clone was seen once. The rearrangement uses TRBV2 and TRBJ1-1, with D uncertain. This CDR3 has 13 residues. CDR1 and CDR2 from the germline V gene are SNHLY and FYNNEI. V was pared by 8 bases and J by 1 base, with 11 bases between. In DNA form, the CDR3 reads TGTGCCAGCCTGTGGGCGTGGAACACTGAAGCTTTCTTT. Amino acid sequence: CASLWAWNTEAFF.

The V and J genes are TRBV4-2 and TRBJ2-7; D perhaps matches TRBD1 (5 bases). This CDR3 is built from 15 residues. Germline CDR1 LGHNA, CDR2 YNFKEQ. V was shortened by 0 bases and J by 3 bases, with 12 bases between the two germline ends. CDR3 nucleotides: TGTGCCAGCAGCCAAGAATCAGGGTCGGGCTACGAGCAGTACTTC. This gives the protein CASSQESGSGYEQYF.

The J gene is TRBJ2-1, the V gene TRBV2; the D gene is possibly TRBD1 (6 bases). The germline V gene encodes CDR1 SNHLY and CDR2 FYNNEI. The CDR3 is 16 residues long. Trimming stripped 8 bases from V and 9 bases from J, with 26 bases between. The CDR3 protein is CASQVQQQGFGVEQFF. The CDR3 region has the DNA TGTGCCAGCCAAGTACAGCAACAGGGTTTTGGGGTTGAGCAGTTCTTC.

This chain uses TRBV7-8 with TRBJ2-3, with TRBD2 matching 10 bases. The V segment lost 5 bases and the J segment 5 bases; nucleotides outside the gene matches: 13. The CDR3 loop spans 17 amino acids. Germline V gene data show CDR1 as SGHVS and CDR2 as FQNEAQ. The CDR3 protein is CASSTIGLAAEGDTQYF. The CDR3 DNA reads TGTGCCAGCAGCACTATAGGACTAGCGGCAGAAGGAGATACGCAGTATTTT.

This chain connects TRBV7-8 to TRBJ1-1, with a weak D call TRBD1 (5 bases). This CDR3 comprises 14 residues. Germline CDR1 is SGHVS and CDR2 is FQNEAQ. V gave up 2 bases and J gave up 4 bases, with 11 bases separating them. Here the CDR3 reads CASSLRGQGTEAFF. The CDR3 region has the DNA TGTGCCAGCAGCTTAAGGGGTCAGGGCACTGAAGCTTTCTTT. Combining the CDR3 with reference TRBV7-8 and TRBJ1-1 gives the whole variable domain GAGVSQSPRYKVAKRGQDVALRCDPISGHVSLFWYQQALGQGPEFLTYFQNEAQLDKSGLPSDRFFAERPEGSVSTLKIQRTQQEDSAVYLCASSLRGQGTEAFFGQGTRLTVV.

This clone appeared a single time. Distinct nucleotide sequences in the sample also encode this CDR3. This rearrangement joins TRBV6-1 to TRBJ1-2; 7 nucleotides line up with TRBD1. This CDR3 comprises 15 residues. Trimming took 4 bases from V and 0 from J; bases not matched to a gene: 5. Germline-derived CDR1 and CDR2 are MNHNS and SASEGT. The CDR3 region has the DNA TGTGCCAGCAGTGGATCAGGGGGAGCTAACTATGGCTACACCTTC. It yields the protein CASSGSGGANYGYTF.

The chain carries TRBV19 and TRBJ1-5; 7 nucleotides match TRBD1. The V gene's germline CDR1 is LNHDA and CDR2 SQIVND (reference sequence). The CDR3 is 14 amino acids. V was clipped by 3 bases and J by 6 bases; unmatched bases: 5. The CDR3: CASSITGDGQPQHF. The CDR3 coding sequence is TGTGCCAGTAGTATCACAGGGGACGGTCAGCCCCAGCATTTT. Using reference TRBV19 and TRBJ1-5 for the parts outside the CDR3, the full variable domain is DGGITQSPKYLFRKEGQNVTLSCEQNLNHDAMYWYRQDPGQGLRLIYYSQIVNDFQKGDIAEGYSVSREKKESFPLTVTSAQKNPTAFYLCASSITGDGQPQHFGDGTRLSIL.

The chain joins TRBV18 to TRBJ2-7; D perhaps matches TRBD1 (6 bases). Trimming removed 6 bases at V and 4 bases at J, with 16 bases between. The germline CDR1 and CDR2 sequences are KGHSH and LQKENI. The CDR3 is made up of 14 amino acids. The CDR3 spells CASSPGQIGYEQYF. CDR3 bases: TGTGCCAGCTCGCCCGGACAGATTGGTTACGAGCAGTACTTC.

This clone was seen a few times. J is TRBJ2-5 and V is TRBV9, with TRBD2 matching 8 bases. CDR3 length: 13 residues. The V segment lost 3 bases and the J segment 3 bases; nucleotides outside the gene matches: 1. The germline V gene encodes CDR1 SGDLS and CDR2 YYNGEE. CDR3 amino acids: CASSAGGKETQYF. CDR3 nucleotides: TGTGCCAGCAGCGCGGGGGGGAAAGAGACCCAGTACTTC.

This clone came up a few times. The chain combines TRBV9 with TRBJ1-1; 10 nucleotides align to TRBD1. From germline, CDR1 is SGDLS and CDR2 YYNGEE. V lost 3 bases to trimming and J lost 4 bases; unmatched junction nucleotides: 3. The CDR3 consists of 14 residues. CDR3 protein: CASSGQGASTEAFF. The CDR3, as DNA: TGTGCCAGCAGCGGACAGGGGGCGAGCACTGAAGCTTTCTTT.

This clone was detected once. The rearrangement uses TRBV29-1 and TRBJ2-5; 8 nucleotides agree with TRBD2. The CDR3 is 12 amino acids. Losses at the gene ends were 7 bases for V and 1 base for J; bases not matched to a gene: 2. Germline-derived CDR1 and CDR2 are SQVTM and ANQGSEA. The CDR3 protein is CSASGGQETQYF. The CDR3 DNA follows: TGCAGCGCCAGCGGGGGCCAAGAGACCCAGTACTTC.

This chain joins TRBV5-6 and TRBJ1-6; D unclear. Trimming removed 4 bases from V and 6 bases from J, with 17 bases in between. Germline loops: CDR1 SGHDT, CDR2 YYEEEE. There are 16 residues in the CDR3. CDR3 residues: CASSPVDFYGNSPLHF. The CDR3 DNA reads TGTGCCAGCAGCCCGGTGGACTTTTATGGTAATTCACCCCTCCACTTT. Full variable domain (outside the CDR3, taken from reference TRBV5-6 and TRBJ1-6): DAGVTQSPTHLIKTRGQQVTLRCSPKSGHDTVSWYQQALGQGPQFIFQYYEEEERQRGNFPDRFSGHQFPNYSSELNVNALLLGDSALYLCASSPVDFYGNSPLHFGNGTRLTVT.

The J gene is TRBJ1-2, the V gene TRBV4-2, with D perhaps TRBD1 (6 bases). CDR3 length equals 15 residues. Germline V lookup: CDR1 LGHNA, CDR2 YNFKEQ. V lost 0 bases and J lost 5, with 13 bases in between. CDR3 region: CASSQDVGTRYGYTF. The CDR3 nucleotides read TGTGCCAGCAGCCAAGATGTCGGGACAAGATATGGCTACACCTTC.